This T cell receptor beta chain emerged from a study of cytomegalovirus exposure and HLA in healthy donors (dated by TCRdb to 2016 to 2017). Study-wide context: According to an earlier analysis of 587 of the donors, some 180 million T cells yielded 117 million unique TCR beta sequences and about 300 Gb of sequence data. The study was designed to test whether signatures of past pathogen exposure could be identified by cataloging public T cell receptors. An early release that covered roughly 600 HLA-typed donors contained about 300 gigabases of sequencing data and 70 million to 100 million unique TCR sequences. High-throughput TCR immunosequencing, statistical association of individual TCRs with disease status, and machine learning were combined to predict cytomegalovirus infection status. In the later analysis, no new phenotypic data were used to find candidate immune exposures; instead, reliance was placed on TCR beta sequences and their occurrence across donors. A later genetic analysis took genome-wide SNP genotypes for about 65% of the 666 donors and used that subset as a discovery cohort. Every repertoire in the discovery cohort had been generated on one and the same sequencing platform. Among around 400 genotyped donors of the cohort, an average of roughly 230,000 unique TCR beta nucleotide sequences was sequenced per donor, of which approximately 19% were non-productive. Donor age, sex, ethnicity and CMV serostatus were compiled together with the repertoire data. An earlier analysis of some 600 of the donors applied high-throughput TCR beta sequencing to assess whether each TCR beta V gene segment acted as functional or pseudogenic. Because of strong linkage in the cohort, a few DR-DQ haplotypes were treated as single units for association and clustering. The number of donors typed differed by locus, with roughly 620-640 for A, B, C, DRB1 and DQB1, around 520 for DQA1, over 600 for DPA1, and 450 to 480 for DPB1. In a later analysis, previously published TCR beta repertoires from 500 to 750 donors were re-analyzed and high-resolution HLA genotyping was added so that TCR occurrence patterns could be studied. Among the roughly 400 genotyped donors, 81% belonged to the genetic ancestry cluster associated with self-reported Caucasian donors. Besides the first cohort of approximately 670 subjects, a separate validation cohort made up of some 110 different subjects was used. The study profiled the T cell repertoires of around 700 subjects by immunosequencing and related them to cytomegalovirus serostatus. HLA typing included class I and class II loci at four-digit resolution.

To prepare the library, the immunoSEQ multiplex PCR assay was applied. For the multiplex PCR, a mixture combining 60 forward primers for TCR Vbeta segments and 13 reverse primers for TCR Jbeta segments was used. Amplification of the CDR3 region of rearranged TCR beta genes was performed with a multiplex PCR assay on genomic DNA. On the Illumina HiSeq System, the amplified TCR beta libraries were sequenced as 87-base-pair reads. Per the source publication's procedure: A later analysis counted 75 million to 100 million unique TCR beta chains across the 650 to 700 repertoires, and some 11 million of these chains were shared by at least two donors. Raw reads were error-corrected and collapsed into unique sequences by a nearest-neighbor algorithm in which closely related sequences were merged to remove PCR and sequencing errors. CDR3 sequences were aligned to IMGT reference sequences to assign V, D and J gene segments. For a sequence to be retained, a match of at least six nucleotides to both a V gene segment and a J gene segment was required. Rearrangements were classified as productive when the CDR3 lacked stop codons and remained in frame with V and J, and all other rearrangements were classified as non-productive. Following IMGT convention, CDR3 was defined as the stretch from the second conserved V-encoded cysteine up to the conserved J-encoded phenylalanine. In an earlier analysis of roughly 610 of the donors, sequences lacking an unambiguous match to a single V gene segment were excluded. An earlier analysis of 587 of the donors called V segments functional above 56.7% productive rearrangements and segregating when the between-donor standard deviation exceeded 5%. A statistical classification framework was developed to diagnose cytomegalovirus status using the catalog of TCR beta chain sequences. In a later analysis, V and J genes were assigned by comparing TCR nucleotide sequences against IMGT/GENE-DB human TR gene sequences. The TCRdist pipeline was used in a later analysis to assign CDR3 sequences and most-parsimonious VDJ recombination scenarios. In a later analysis, each TCR beta chain was defined by its CDR3 amino acid sequence together with its V-gene family, and reads lacking a unique V-gene family were excluded. To address suspected cross-contamination and a sequencing artifact, a later analysis removed approximately 600 highly shared, low-generation-probability nucleotide sequences. In a later analysis, a clonal expansion index for each public chain was calculated from normalized within-repertoire ranks of inferred template counts. A later analysis computed generation probabilities with a VDJ recombination model fitted to out-of-frame rearrangements, and checked the results against IGoR. In a later analysis, TCR-TCR, TCR-HLA and TCR-CMV co-occurrence was scored with hypergeometric tests, and a repertoire-size bias correction was applied to TCR pairs. False discovery rates were estimated in a later analysis by permuting HLA or CMV assignments 20 times. In a later analysis, co-occurring TCRs were grouped with DBSCAN, and TCRdist sequence similarity was added when clustering was performed within HLA-allele-positive subsets. Co-occurrence clustering excluded repertoires with fewer than 30,000 or more than 120,000 public chains, plus five with anomalous nucleotide sharing. Not all clones reach the TCRdb copy of this immuneACCESS table, which keeps in-frame sequences only. Checked studies attribute under half of the gap to unresolved V genes and leave the rest unexplained. From that table come the V and J calls and clone size; the DNA was used to work out D and trimming. This sample gives about 140,000 clones in total; around 59% of them show up just once. Of the sample, around 1.9% falls within the top ten clones.

Reading the germline V gene (reference sequence) gives CDR1 LNHNV and CDR2 YYDKDF. Spanning cysteine to phenylalanine, the CDR3 consists of 14 amino acids. Left in the record is the CDR3 DNA by itself, 42 bases read in frame from the first base. Deletion took 0 bases off V and 1 base off J, with a span of 7 bases between the germline ends. In total, approximately 610 healthy bone marrow donors made up the cohort. All cohort members were sampled while nominally healthy, although unrecorded immune exposures were likely present. The donor tested CMV seronegative, placing the donor among the 350 or so seronegative members of the cohort. A peripheral blood sample was collected from each donor, and TCR beta sequencing was performed on peripheral blood mononuclear cells. The Qiagen DNeasy Blood Extraction Kit was used to extract genomic DNA from the blood cell samples. Worth noting for this clone: The antigen it recognizes is unknown. Base qualities were left out, and no much larger clone turns up one base away.

Broad study findings and their caveats: According to a later analysis, parvovirus B19, influenza, CMV and Epstein-Barr virus appeared linked to several top co-occurrence clusters. The cohort was sequenced for TCR beta chains only, and without alpha or paired-chain data the features that could be detected were limited. A group of highly shared sequence variants was considered likely to be a technical artifact of the sequencing pipeline. Specific HLA alleles were associated with some 15,000 TCR beta sequences at a false discovery rate of 0.05 in a later analysis. Roughly uniform sequencing depth across donors was assumed in presence/absence analyses, although this assumption may not hold. The classifier was reported to diagnose cytomegalovirus status with high specificity and sensitivity in both the original and validation cohorts. A further reported finding was that TCR beta sequences accurately predicted the HLA-A and HLA-B alleles for most subjects in the first cohort. In vitro tests confirmed that a few of the cytomegalovirus-associated TCR beta chains recognize cytomegalovirus antigens. An association between a missense DCLRE1C variant and V-gene and J-gene trimming of TCR beta chains was found in a later genetic analysis and replicated in an independent cohort. In a later analysis, the rate of TCR association differed among HLA loci, with DRB1 alleles having the most associated TCRs and HLA-C alleles having the fewest. Because counts were too low, about 18 rarely observed V segments, including chromosome 9 orphons, were excluded from the earlier analysis of about 500 of the donors. An earlier analysis of around 500 of the donors showed that most TCR beta V segments appeared in productive rearrangements either about 90% or about 30% of the time, which broadly matched IMGT annotations. Most CMV-associated TCR beta chains appeared to be HLA-restricted in a later analysis, and the HLA associations seemed to be driven largely by CMV exposure. A later genetic analysis reported fewer N-insertions in productive TCRs among donors in an Asian-associated ancestry cluster than the roughly 700-donor mean. In a later analysis, HLA-associated TCR beta chains showed more clonal expansion and lower generation probabilities than non-associated chains that were equally common. Immune exposure information for the cohort was limited to CMV serostatus. It was suggested by the authors that the approach could potentially be generalized to other disease states and immunological phenotypes. Strong co-occurrence of HLA alleles, especially DR and DQ, made assigning TCR associations to individual alleles difficult. In the study, 150 to 200 TCR beta chains were listed as associated with cytomegalovirus. Because HLA typing was missing for some donors at each locus, association tests included only the typed subset. Linkage disequilibrium might explain the correlated functional status among segregating V segments, but an unknown experimental factor could not be ruled out. Some IMGT-functional V segments, including TRBV6-2 and TRBV6-3, could not be distinguished by the 87-base-pair reads and were therefore excluded. Most TCR sequences were observed very rarely across donors, whereas some public TCRs were present in many individuals.

This clonotype was sampled from a male donor in good health and CMV-seronegative. Recombination connected TRBV15 to TRBJ2-7, and the D gene may be TRBD1, 5 bases matching. Sequenced sample: PBMCs. The DNA is TGTGCCACCAGCAGAGAAGGGGTTTCCTACGAGCAGTACTTC. This yields the protein CATSREGVSYEQYF.